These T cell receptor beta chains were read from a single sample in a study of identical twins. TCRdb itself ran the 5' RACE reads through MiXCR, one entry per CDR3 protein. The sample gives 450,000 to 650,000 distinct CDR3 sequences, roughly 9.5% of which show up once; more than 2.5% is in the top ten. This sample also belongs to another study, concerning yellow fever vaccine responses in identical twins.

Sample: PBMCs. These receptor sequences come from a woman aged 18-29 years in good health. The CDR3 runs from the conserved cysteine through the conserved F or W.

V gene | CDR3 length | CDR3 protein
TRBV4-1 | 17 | CASSQIIGGAGSYEQYF
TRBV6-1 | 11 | CASSVLNEQFF
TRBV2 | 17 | CASSPQAGTLRGNEQFF
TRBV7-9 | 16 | CASSPEGGTHTDTQYF
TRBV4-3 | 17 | CASSQDFTGELPYEQYF
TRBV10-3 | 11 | CAISEGYEQYF
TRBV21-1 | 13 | CASPGQGIGEQYF
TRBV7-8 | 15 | CASSPTKSSYNEQFF
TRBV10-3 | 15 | CAIRGGLAGFNEQFF
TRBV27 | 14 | CASSSLTENTEAFF
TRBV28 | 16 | CASSLFARGREETQYF
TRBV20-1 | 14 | CSATGTSGSYEQYF
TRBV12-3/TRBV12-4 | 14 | CASRKTGFDYGYTF
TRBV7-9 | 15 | CASSSWTGVGNEQFF
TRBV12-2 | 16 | CASRLPPKVGGHEQYF
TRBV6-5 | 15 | CASSYLTGTRYEQYF
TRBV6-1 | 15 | CASRGTEPTAGGYTF
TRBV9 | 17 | CASSVAPRGGASYEQYF
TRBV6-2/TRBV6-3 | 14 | CASSWASSTYGYTF
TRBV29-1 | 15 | CSVDGGQGPYNEQFF
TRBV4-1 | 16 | CASSLRGDQNTGELFF
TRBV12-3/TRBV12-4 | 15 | CASSLDRDRTDTQYF
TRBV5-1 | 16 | CASSLASSLGAGELFF
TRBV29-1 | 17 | CSVEGDRGFSPYNEQFF
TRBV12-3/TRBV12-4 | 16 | CASRPKVTVGANVLTF
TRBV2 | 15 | CASSEFWQKNSPLHF
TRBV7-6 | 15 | CASSSPGSNTGELFF
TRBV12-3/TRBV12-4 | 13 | CASSPLQGHEQYF
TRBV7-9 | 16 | CASSLQLAGGSDEQFF
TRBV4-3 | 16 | CASSQDIGTGNNEQFF
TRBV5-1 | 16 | CASSRQGIRPDNEQFF
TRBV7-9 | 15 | CASSLATSGQETQYF
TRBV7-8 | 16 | CASSLDSFSYNSPLHF
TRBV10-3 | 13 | CAIRVTLNTEAFF
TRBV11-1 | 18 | CASSLKARGGGQWVEQYF
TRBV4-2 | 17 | CASSQGLTSGRDNEQFF
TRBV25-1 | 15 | CASSERGSSTDTQYF
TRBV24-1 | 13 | CATKGSSTGELFF
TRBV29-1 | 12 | CSVRLANEKLFF
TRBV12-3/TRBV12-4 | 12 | CASSLGRGEQYF
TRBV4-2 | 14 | CASSPRTSAYEQFF
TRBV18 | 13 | CASSQGQNNEQFF
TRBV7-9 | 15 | CASSLRELSSYEQYF
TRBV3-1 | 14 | CASSLSWGGTEAFF
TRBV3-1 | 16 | CASSQENKGDTGELFF
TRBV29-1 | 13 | CSVEDRDNYGYTF
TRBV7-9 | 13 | CASSLFPDWKQYF
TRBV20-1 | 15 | CSASEGTSPVGTQYF
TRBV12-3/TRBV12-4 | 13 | CASLRGPNEKLFF